The source of this TCR beta chain is a study of cytomegalovirus exposure and HLA in healthy donors. Across the whole study: Earlier work reported roughly 120 million unique TCR beta sequences from about 170 million T cells. Genotyping of nearly 400 donors showed that 80% to 90% belonged to the Caucasian-associated ancestry cluster.

Primers included in the PCR were 60 Vbeta and 13 Jbeta primers. Sequencing was performed with immunoSEQ multiplex PCR; in TCRdb, only in-frame clones are kept and a portion is missing. The sample records more than 140,000 clones, roughly 80% being singletons. Whole-study findings and limits: A later analysis reported that several of the most significant clusters appeared to be linked to common viral pathogens, among them Epstein-Barr virus.

As to this clone: The antigen is undetermined.

This TCR derives from a female donor in good health and CMV-seronegative. The material sequenced was PBMCs.

The CDR3, as DNA: TGTGCCAGCAGTTACGATTGGGTAGAGGGTAAAGCTTTCTTT. Protein: CASSYDWVEGKAFF. V is TRBV6-5 and J is TRBJ1-1; D gene ambiguous. V gave up 2 bases and J gave up 9 bases, with 16 bases separating them. Per the germline V gene, CDR1 is MNHEY and CDR2 is SVGAGI. This CDR3 has 14 amino acids.